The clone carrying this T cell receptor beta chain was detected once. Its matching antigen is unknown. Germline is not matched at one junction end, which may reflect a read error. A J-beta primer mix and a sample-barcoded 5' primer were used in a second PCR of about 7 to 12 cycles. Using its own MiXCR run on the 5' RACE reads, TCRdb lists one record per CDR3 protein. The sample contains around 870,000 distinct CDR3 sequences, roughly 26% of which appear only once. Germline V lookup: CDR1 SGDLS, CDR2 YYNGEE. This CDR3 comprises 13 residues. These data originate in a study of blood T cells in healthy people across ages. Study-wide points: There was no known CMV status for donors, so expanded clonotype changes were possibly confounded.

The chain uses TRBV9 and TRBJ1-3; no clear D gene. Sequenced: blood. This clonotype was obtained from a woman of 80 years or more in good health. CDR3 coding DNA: TGTGCCAGCAGCGCCCACTCTGGAAACATCATATATTTT. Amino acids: CASSAHSGNIIYF.